This TCR beta chain was found in a study of shared clonotypes between healthy human individuals. Across the whole study: Those who served as donors were two women and a few men between the ages of 18 and 49. The study's findings and limits: It was the few donors that limited the genetic and exposure-history diversity represented.

CDR1 and CDR2 (germline): LNHDA, SQIVND (reference sequence). J was trimmed by 2 bases and V by 4 bases; bases with no gene match: 9. This CDR3 contains 16 residues. As to this clone: What it binds is not known.

Genomic DNA of each subset was evenly split across several immunoSEQ plates. Here immunoSEQ multiplex PCR was the method, and the copy in TCRdb shows in-frame clones only, minus some. This table holds about 490,000 clones, 76% found once. The study drew all its donors from Caucasian adults living in Nashville, Tennessee. J is TRBJ2-3 and V is TRBV19, with 7 bases fitting TRBD2. The origin of this receptor is a woman between 40 and 50 years old in good health. Some clones in this sample may be carry-over from other donors' samples. Sequenced: PBMCs. The CDR3 spells CASSTPQRGPTDTQYF. The CDR3, as DNA: TGTGCCAGTAGTACCCCCCAGCGGGGCCCCACAGATACGCAGTATTTT.